This TCR beta chain was recovered during a study of T cells expressing NK-cell markers. As for the study in general: It was sorted CD3+CD56+NKG2C+, CD3+CD56+NKG2C- and CD3+CD56-NKG2C+ T cells that supplied the TCR beta repertoires.

TCRdb reprocessed the 5' RACE reads and stores each CDR3 protein as one record, lacking DNA. In total, the table holds some 110,000 distinct CDR3 sequences. The sample consisted of blood T cells: a sorted CD56 or NKG2C T cell subset, CD4+ or CD8+ T cells, or bulk PBMC T cells (not recorded which). This TCR came from a woman between 18 and 70 years old in good health.

This CDR3 reads CASSARDRANTEAFF. This chain joins TRBV19 and TRBJ1-1; the D call from TCRdb, TRBD1, cannot be confirmed without DNA. Germline loops: CDR1 LNHDA, CDR2 SQIVND (reference sequence). The CDR3 has 15 amino acids.